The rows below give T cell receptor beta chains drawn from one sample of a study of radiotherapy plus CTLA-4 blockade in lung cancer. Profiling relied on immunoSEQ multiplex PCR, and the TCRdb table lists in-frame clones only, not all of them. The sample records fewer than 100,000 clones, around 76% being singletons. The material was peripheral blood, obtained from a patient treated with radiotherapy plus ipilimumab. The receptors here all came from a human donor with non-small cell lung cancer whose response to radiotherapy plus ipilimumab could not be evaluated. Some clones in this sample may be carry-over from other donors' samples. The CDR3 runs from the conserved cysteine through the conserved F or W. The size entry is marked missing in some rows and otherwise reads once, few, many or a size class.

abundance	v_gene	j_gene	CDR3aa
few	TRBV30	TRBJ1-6	CAWMTLYNSPLHF
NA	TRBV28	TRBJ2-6	CASNHHTGTFGANVLTF
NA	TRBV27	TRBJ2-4	CASGLGGAKNIQYF
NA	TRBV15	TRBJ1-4	CATSRGTGVTNEKLFF
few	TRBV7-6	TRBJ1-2	CASSLFGRDGYTF
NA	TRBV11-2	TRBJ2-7	CASSEANPGLEYEQYF
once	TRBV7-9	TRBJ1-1	CASSLETGVNTEAFF
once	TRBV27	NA	CASSFLPGSYEQYF
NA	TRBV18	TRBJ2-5	CASSPLDQETQYF
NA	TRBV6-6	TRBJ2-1	CASSYGLAGTEQFF
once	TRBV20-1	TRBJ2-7	CSARSDEQYF
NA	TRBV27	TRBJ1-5	CASSRYRGHQPQHF
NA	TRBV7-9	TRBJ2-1	CASSRAGGRGSYNEQFF
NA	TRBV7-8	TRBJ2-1	CASGGQGSATNEQFF
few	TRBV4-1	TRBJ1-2	CASSQAPGLYGYTF
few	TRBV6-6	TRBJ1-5	CASSYSGSYQPQHF
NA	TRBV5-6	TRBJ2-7	CASSLFQGGLTF
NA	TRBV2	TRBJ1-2	CASSDRDRPSNYGYTF
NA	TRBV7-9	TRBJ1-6	CASIPLRAGGSPLHF
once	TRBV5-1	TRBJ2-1	CASSLAFNEQFF
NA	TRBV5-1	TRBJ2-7	CASRTAVAAAEQYF
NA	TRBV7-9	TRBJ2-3	CASSQGQGLETDTQYF
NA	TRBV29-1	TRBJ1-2	CSVEDRLGARYGYTF
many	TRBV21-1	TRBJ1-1	CASSSGTGGSLDSTEAFF
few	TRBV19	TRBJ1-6	CASSVRTANSPLHF
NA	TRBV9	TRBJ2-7	CASSLGQGGSYEQYF
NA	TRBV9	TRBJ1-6	CASSAKQGGAPLHF
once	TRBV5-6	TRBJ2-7	CASSFFGTVAYEQYF
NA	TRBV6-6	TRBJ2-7	CASSYSTGYEQYF
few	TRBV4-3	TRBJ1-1	CASSQEGGGGTEAFF
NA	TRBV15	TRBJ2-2	CATSRGPAAGELFF
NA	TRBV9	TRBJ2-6	CASSSTAYGGANVLTF
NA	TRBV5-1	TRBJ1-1	CASSLSRGNTEAFF
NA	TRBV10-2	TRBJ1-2	CATGDRGQAYGYTF
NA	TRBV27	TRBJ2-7	CASSLSGTGPYEQYF
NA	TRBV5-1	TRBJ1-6	CASTPTGSYNSPLHF
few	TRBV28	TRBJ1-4	CASSPWRVPNEKLFF
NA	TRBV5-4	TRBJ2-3	CASSGRSGGAGADTQYF
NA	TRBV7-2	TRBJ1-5	CASSLRRDQPQHF
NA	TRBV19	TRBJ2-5	CASSTAGSETQYF
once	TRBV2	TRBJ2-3	CASVRLAGVADTQYF
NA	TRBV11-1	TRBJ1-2	CASSLYREGGGYTF
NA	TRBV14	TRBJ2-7	CASRISGTRGEQYF
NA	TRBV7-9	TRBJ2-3	CASSPGTSGGANTDTQYF
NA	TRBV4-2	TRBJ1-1	CASSATGMGTEAFF
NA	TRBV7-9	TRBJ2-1	CASSPSGGARNEQFF
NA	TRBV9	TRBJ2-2	CASSVQGYNGELFF
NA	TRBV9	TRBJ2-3	CASNRGGLTDTQYF
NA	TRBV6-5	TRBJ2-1	CASSYFGRGPYNEQFF
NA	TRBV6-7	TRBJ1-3	CATDRTGNGNTIYF
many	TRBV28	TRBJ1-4	CASGIDEKLFF
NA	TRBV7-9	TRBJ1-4	CASSLGVPGIEKLFF
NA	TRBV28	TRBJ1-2	CASRTDRVHGYTF
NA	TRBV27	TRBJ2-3	CASSFTSGGTTDTQYF